A single sample gave rise to the 13 T cell receptor beta chains below, sequenced in a study of blood T cell repertoires in COVID-19. The data were produced by immunoSEQ multiplex PCR, yet TCRdb's version contains in-frame clones alone and is incomplete. In the table there are over 90,000 clones, 70% to 90% of which are singletons. The specimen sequenced was peripheral blood. The origin of the receptors is a man in his forties with active or convalescent COVID-19.

The rearrangement links TRBV6-5 to TRBJ1-6; perhaps TRBD1 as D (5 bases). Between the trimmed V and J ends, which lost 4 bases and 6 bases, there was a span of 16 bases. The CDR3 covers 16 residues. CDR1 is MNHEY and CDR2 is SVGAGI in the germline V gene. This CDR3 is CASSLGGYTINSPLHF. The DNA of the CDR3 is TGTGCCAGCAGTTTGGGGGGTTACACTATTAATTCACCCCTCCACTTT.

This clone appeared a single time. V gene TRBV27 combines with J gene TRBJ2-3; 13 bases are shared with TRBD2. J lost 3 bases, V lost 5 bases, and 5 bases had no gene match. The CDR3 contains 16 residues. Germline CDR1 MNHEY, CDR2 SMNVEV (reference sequence). CDR3 in DNA: TGTGCCAGCAGTCCGAGACTAGCGGGGGGAACAGATACGCAGTATTTT. As protein: CASSPRLAGGTDTQYF.

This clone has more than one count but fewer than ten. CDR3 residues: CASSLGRRSEAFF. DNA for the CDR3: TGTGCCAGCAGCTTAGGTCGCAGATCTGAAGCTTTCTTT. The chain uses TRBV7-2 and TRBJ1-1; no definite D call. The CDR3 has 13 amino acids. CDR1 and CDR2 (germline): SGHTA, FQGNSA. V dropped 1 base and J dropped 6 bases, with 9 bases sitting between them.

This clone was detected only a few times. V is TRBV7-6 and J is TRBJ1-6; D is unclear. The germline V gene encodes CDR1 SGHVS and CDR2 FNYEAQ. Trimming pared 5 bases from V and 0 bases from J, leaving 5 bases between. The CDR3 covers 14 residues. The CDR3 nucleotides read TGTGCCAGCAGCCCGAGCTCCTATAATTCACCCCTCCACTTT. It encodes CASSPSSYNSPLHF. Using reference TRBV7-6 and TRBJ1-6 for the parts outside the CDR3, the full variable domain is GAGVSQSPRYKVTKRGQDVALRCDPISGHVSLYWYRQALGQGPEFLTYFNYEAQQDKSGLPNDRFSAERPEGSISTLTIQRTEQRDSAMYRCASSPSSYNSPLHFGNGTRLTVT.

The V and J genes are TRBV24-1 and TRBJ2-2; perhaps TRBD1 as D (5 bases). V was shortened by 5 bases and J by 2 bases, with 8 bases between the two germline ends. This CDR3 contains 14 residues. Germline CDR1 KGHDR, CDR2 SFDVKD. The CDR3, as DNA: TGTGCCACCAGTGGAACAGGCAACACCGGGGAGCTGTTTTTT. The encoded protein is CATSGTGNTGELFF.

This clone was recorded a few times. The chain recombines TRBV3-1 (or the pseudogene TRBV3-2) with TRBJ2-5; weak D call: TRBD1 (6 bases). The V gene lost 6 bases and the J gene lost 9 bases, with 17 bases spanning the gap. Germline CDR1 is LGHDT and CDR2 is YNNKEL (reference sequence). The CDR3 spans 13 residues. CDR3 loop: CASRRQASWAQYF. CDR3 sequence (DNA): TGTGCCAGCAGACGACAGGCGTCTTGGGCCCAGTACTTC.

The chain recombines TRBV6-5 with TRBJ1-2; no reliable D call. Trimming left V 6 bases short and J 8 bases short, with 19 bases between. The length of the CDR3 is 14 residues. Germline lookup yields CDR1 MNHEY and CDR2 SVGAGI. CDR3 DNA sequence: TGTGCCAGCAGGCCCAAGACATCCTTCGGAGGCTACACCTTC. This sequence encodes CASRPKTSFGGYTF.

This clone was detected only once. CDR3 sequence (DNA): TGTGCCAGTAGGGCCCAGGCGACTAATGAAAAACTGTTTTTT. Translation gives CASRAQATNEKLFF. This chain links TRBV19 with TRBJ1-4; D unclear. The germline V gene has CDR1 LNHDA and CDR2 SQIVND (reference sequence). V lost 6 bases to trimming and J lost 2 bases, with 10 bases between them. The length of the CDR3 is 14 residues.

The chain joins TRBV6-2 or TRBV6-3 to TRBJ2-1; 7 bases line up with TRBD2. The V segment lost 2 bases and the J segment 7 bases; nucleotides outside the gene matches: 8. Germline lookup yields CDR1 MNHEY and CDR2 SVGEGT. The CDR3 runs 15 residues. The CDR3 sequence is CASSYAASGANEQFF. As DNA, the CDR3 is TGTGCCAGCAGTTACGCGGCTAGCGGAGCAAATGAGCAGTTCTTC.

J is TRBJ1-2 and V is TRBV24-1, with D possibly being TRBD1 (6 bases). This CDR3 is 14 amino acids long. CDR1 is KGHDR, CDR2 SFDVKD, per germline. Trimming removed 9 bases at V and 4 bases at J, with 17 bases between. Here the CDR3 reads CATGRAGVGYGYTF. CDR3 coding DNA: TGTGCCACCGGAAGGGCAGGGGTGGGCTATGGCTACACCTTC.

Details on this clone: Other DNA sequences in the sample encode the same CDR3. V and J are TRBV6-5 and TRBJ1-5, with 11 bases fitting TRBD1. Looked up from germline, CDR1 is MNHEY and CDR2 is SVGAGI. With V trimmed by 6 bases and J by 6 bases, 4 bases remained unmatched. CDR3 length: 14 residues. CDR3 DNA sequence: TGTGCCAGCAGCGGGACAGGGGGAACTCAGCCCCAGCATTTT. This gives the protein CASSGTGGTQPQHF.

The chain recombines TRBV9 with TRBJ2-3, with TRBD1 matching over 7 bases. The germline V gene encodes CDR1 SGDLS and CDR2 YYNGEE. The CDR3 totals 15 residues. The trim removed 4 bases at V and 1 base at J, leaving 6 bases unmatched. This CDR3 is CASSIRDSGTDTQYF. As DNA, the CDR3 is TGTGCCAGCAGCATCCGGGACAGCGGCACAGATACGCAGTATTTT.

The gene calls are TRBV11-2 and TRBJ2-7; D unclear. The CDR3 covers 15 residues. Per germline, CDR1 SGHAT and CDR2 FQNNGV. Trimming stripped 5 bases from V and 3 bases from J, with 17 bases between. The CDR3, as DNA: TGTGCCAGCAGCGTTCGTGACCGACGGGTCTACGAGCAGTACTTC. It translates to CASSVRDRRVYEQYF.